These T cell receptor beta chains were read from a single sample in a study of CD8 T cells in Susac syndrome. One entry per CDR3 protein, called by TCRdb with MiXCR from the immunoSEQ multiplex PCR reads. This table holds a few hundred thousand distinct CDR3 sequences, 95% found once. The sample taken for sequencing was CD4+ T cells from PBMCs. The receptors shown here come from a human donor with multiple sclerosis. Each CDR3 is given without its conserved first and last residue. A D gene is named only where the DNA matches it firmly.

d_gene	v_gene	j_gene	CDR3aa
.	TRBV7-9	TRBJ1-1	ASSRPTEAF
.	TRBV5-1	TRBJ2-7	ASSLDGVDEQY
TRBD1	TRBV7-9	TRBJ2-7	ASSFTGDLYEQY
TRBD1	TRBV2	TRBJ2-7	ASRADRVEQY
.	TRBV30	TRBJ1-5	AWSVAGGAGQPQH
TRBD1	TRBV29-1	TRBJ2-1	SVGQGAGEQF
.	TRBV20-1	TRBJ2-7	SARGQATYEQY
.	TRBV6-5	TRBJ2-3	ASSYSFRRSTDTQY
TRBD2	TRBV5-1	TRBJ2-7	ASSSGTTTGEQY
.	TRBV20-1	TRBJ1-1	SARWQRAF
TRBD2	TRBV3-1	TRBJ2-7	ASSHWGGSFEQY
.	TRBV27	TRBJ2-6	ASTQGGAGANVLT
TRBD2	TRBV7-6	TRBJ2-5	ASNLAGQETQY
.	TRBV18	TRBJ2-3	ASSPQGGMGTDTQY
TRBD1	TRBV7-3	TRBJ1-1	ASSPAPIGLLGGGQEAF
TRBD1	TRBV20-1	TRBJ1-2	SAPGTGGNGIRGYT
.	TRBV30	TRBJ2-1	AWSVVEGHEQF
.	TRBV30	TRBJ1-5	AWSDSDQPQH
.	TRBV27	TRBJ2-5	ASTSLGSGVQETQY
.	TRBV3-1	TRBJ1-5	ASSRSGQPQH
.	TRBV15	TRBJ2-6	ATSRGGRPGANVLT
.	TRBV2	TRBJ2-3	ASSDRGGGTDTQY
TRBD2	TRBV5-1	TRBJ2-7	ASSLEAGVLEQY
.	TRBV4-1	TRBJ1-6	ASSPPTVSPLH
.	TRBV29-1	TRBJ2-2	SVDQGHTGELF
.	TRBV19	TRBJ2-5	ASSSGGTHQETQY
TRBD1	TRBV15	TRBJ1-4	ATSRGGQGLEKLF